One T cell receptor (beta chain) is described in this entry. Its antigen is undetermined. The CDR3 has 16 amino acids. Germline CDR1 LGHNA, CDR2 YNFKEQ. The junction had 9 bases not matched to a gene; V was cut back by 6 bases and J by 1 base. Clones were sequenced by immunoSEQ multiplex PCR, and TCRdb holds only the in-frame ones, with some missing. The repertoire holds under 200,000 clones, with just over 90% as singletons. The sample belongs to a study of T cell responses to AZD1222 COVID-19 vaccine. Study findings and constraints: Mostly white British, mostly female donors; authors suggested clonal diversity may be underestimated.

The source is an adult in good health. The gene calls are TRBV4-2 and TRBJ2-5; TRBD2 matches at 9 bases. The starting material was peripheral blood, obtained on day 0 of AZD1222 vaccination. For the CDR3, the DNA is TGTGCCAGCAGACCTGCGGGAGGGGCTGGCCAAGAGACCCAGTACTTC. Protein product: CASRPAGGAGQETQYF.